Listed here are 20 T cell receptor beta chains from one sample, sequenced in a study of cytotoxic CD8 clonotypes in ibrutinib-treated CLL. Libraries were prepared by immunoSEQ multiplex PCR; TCRdb keeps only in-frame clonotypes and omits some of them. The top ten hold roughly 40% of the sample, which has 70,000 to 80,000 clones, over 80% seen once. The source was PBMCs, collected after 24 months of ibrutinib treatment. Receptors were obtained from a human donor with chronic lymphocytic leukemia.

The chain combines TRBV30 with TRBJ1-4; tentative D call: TRBD1 (6 bases). The germline gives CDR1 GTSNPN, CDR2 SVGIG (reference sequence). Trimming stripped 5 bases from V and 5 bases from J, with 6 bases between. There are 11 residues in the CDR3. The CDR3: CAWDRNEKLFF. CDR3 DNA: TGTGCCTGGGACAGGAATGAAAAACTGTTTTTT.

The chain is built from TRBV11-1 and TRBJ2-7; TRBD2 matches at 14 bases. The CDR3 has 17 residues. Germline V CDR1 and CDR2: SGHAT, FQDESV (reference sequence). J lost 4 bases, V lost 5 bases, and 10 bases had no gene match. The CDR3 loop is CASSKGLAGVLVYEQYF. The DNA for the CDR3 is TGTGCCAGCAGCAAGGGACTAGCGGGAGTCTTGGTGTACGAGCAGTACTTC.

The rearrangement joins TRBV2 to TRBJ2-5, with a tentative D call TRBD2 (6 bases). V lost 6 bases, J lost 2 bases, and 16 bases lay in between. The CDR3 totals 15 residues. The germline V gene has CDR1 SNHLY and CDR2 FYNNEI. CDR3 DNA: TGTGCCAGCAGCCAAGGGACTTCGAGACAAGAGACCCAGTACTTC. It encodes CASSQGTSRQETQYF.

The chain is built from TRBV7-2 and TRBJ2-7, with 10 bases lining up with TRBD1. Germline CDR1 reads SGHTA; CDR2 reads FQGNSA. The CDR3 runs to 15 residues. V lost 5 bases, J lost 7 bases, and 11 bases stayed unmatched. CDR3 bases: TGTGCCAGCAGCCTCCGGGGACAGGGGAGGCGGGAGCAGTACTTC. Its protein product is CASSLRGQGRREQYF.

The chain couples TRBV6-5 to TRBJ2-7, with 10 positions matching TRBD2. The CDR3 totals 14 residues. Per the germline V gene, CDR1 is MNHEY and CDR2 is SVGAGI. The trim removed 6 bases at V and 6 bases at J, leaving 8 bases unmatched. CDR3 residues: CASSHRAGGSEQYF. The DNA for the CDR3 is TGTGCCAGCAGCCACCGAGCGGGAGGGAGCGAGCAGTACTTC.

The chain couples TRBV30 to TRBJ2-7; D might be TRBD2 (5 bases). Per germline, CDR1 GTSNPN and CDR2 SVGIG (reference sequence). V lost 2 bases and J lost 2, with 13 bases in between. This CDR3 comprises 14 residues. The CDR3 region has the DNA TGTGCCTGGAGTAATTATCTAGCAACCTACGAGCAGTACTTC. This codes for CAWSNYLATYEQYF.

This chain links TRBV6-6 with TRBJ2-7; possible D gene TRBD2, 6 bases. Germline assignment: CDR1 MNHNY and CDR2 SVGAGI (reference sequence). This CDR3 is 14 amino acids long. Trimming removed 6 bases at V and 0 bases at J, with 12 bases between. The CDR3 sequence is CASRRDFSSYEQYF. The CDR3 region has the DNA TGTGCCAGCAGGAGGGACTTCAGCTCCTACGAGCAGTACTTC.

On this clone itself: Germline and junction disagree at one end, which may indicate a read error. J is TRBJ2-1 and V is TRBV7-3, with TRBD2 matching over 8 bases. In germline, CDR1 is SGHTA, CDR2 FQGTGA. This CDR3 comprises 14 residues. The CDR3 is CTSSSFSGKNEQFF. In nucleotides, the CDR3 is TGTACCAGCAGCTCATTTAGCGGGAAAAATGAGCAGTTCTTC.

The chain joins TRBV6-6 to TRBJ2-7; 8 nucleotides agree with TRBD2. Germline V CDR1 and CDR2: MNHNY, SVGAGI (reference sequence). V trimming: 5 bases; J trimming: 2 bases; junction bases outside the gene matches: 5. The CDR3 runs 14 residues. CDR3 sequence: CASSRAGGAYEQYF. The DNA for the CDR3 is TGTGCCAGCAGTAGGGCGGGAGGAGCCTACGAGCAGTACTTC.

The chain couples TRBV6-6 to TRBJ2-7; TRBD2 aligns across 7 bases. This CDR3 has 16 residues. The germline gives CDR1 MNHNY, CDR2 SVGAGI (reference sequence). J lost 4 bases, V lost 5 bases, and 14 bases had no gene match. The CDR3 region is CASSGIGGSVSYEQYF. CDR3 nucleotides: TGTGCCAGCAGTGGGATAGGCGGGAGTGTCTCATACGAGCAGTACTTC.

This sequence joins TRBV15 and TRBJ2-3, with TRBD1 matching 7 bases. Germline trimming cut 0 bases from V and 2 bases from J; bases unmatched to any gene: 8. Germline V gives CDR1 LNHNV, CDR2 YYDKDF (reference sequence). CDR3 length: 17 residues. The CDR3, as DNA: TGTGCCACCAGCAGAGATGCCGGGACAGCCTACACAGATACGCAGTATTTT. As protein: CATSRDAGTAYTDTQYF.

The V gene is TRBV5-1, the J gene TRBJ1-2, with D unresolved. Trimming took off 3 bases at V and 2 bases at J, with 11 bases between the two ends. Germline V gives CDR1 SGHRS, CDR2 YFSETQ. The CDR3 runs to 14 residues. The CDR3, as DNA: TGCGCCAGCAGCTCGATGGTGGGGAACTATGGCTACACCTTC. Translating gives CASSSMVGNYGYTF. The full variable domain, rest sourced from reference TRBV5-1 and TRBJ1-2, is KAGVTQTPRYLIKTRGQQVTLSCSPISGHRSVSWYQQTPGQGLQFLFEYFSETQRNKGNFPGRFSGRQFSNSRSEMNVSTLELGDSALYLCASSSMVGNYGYTFGSGTRLTVV.

This clone was observed a few times. The chain joins TRBV18 to TRBJ2-2, with a possible D match to TRBD2 (5 bases). The CDR3 length is 15 residues. Trimming removed 5 bases at V and 6 bases at J, with 16 bases between. Germline V gene data show CDR1 as KGHSH and CDR2 as LQKENI. CDR3 sequence reads: CASSYVGDLSGELFF. For the CDR3, the DNA is TGTGCCAGCTCATACGTGGGAGACCTCTCCGGGGAGCTGTTTTTT.

V is TRBV11-1 and J is TRBJ2-1; D is unresolved. CDR1 and CDR2 (germline): SGHAT, FQDESV (reference sequence). The CDR3 contains 14 residues. Trimming left V 2 bases short and J 8 bases short, with 13 bases between. CDR3 DNA: TGTGCCAGCAGCTTATTCCGGCCCCGGGATGAGCAGTTCTTC. Translated: CASSLFRPRDEQFF.

V usage is TRBV9 and J usage is TRBJ2-5, with D possibly being TRBD1 (6 bases). CDR3 length: 17 residues. Germline CDR1 is SGDLS and CDR2 is YYNGEE. V was pared by 1 base and J by 0 bases, with 16 bases between. CDR3 region: CASSVPRGGGNQETQYF. CDR3 DNA: TGTGCCAGCAGCGTACCCAGAGGGGGTGGAAACCAAGAGACCCAGTACTTC.

As concerns this clone: Given a far larger clone just one base away, this is likely a sequencing read error. V is TRBV28 and J is TRBJ2-7; D is undetermined. The CDR3 contains 14 residues. Trimming took 6 bases from V and 6 from J, leaving 18 bases between them. In germline, CDR1 is MDHEN, CDR2 SYDVKM. CDR3 sequence reads: CASSPEPGTPEQYF. CDR3 nucleotide sequence: TGTGCCAGCAGCCCTGAACCCGGAACCCCCGAGCAGTACTTC.

The V call is TRBV27, the J call TRBJ2-2; 9 nucleotides match TRBD2. Per the germline V gene, CDR1 is MNHEY and CDR2 is SMNVEV (reference sequence). This CDR3 region has 16 residues. With 8 bases clipped from V and 2 bases from J, the junction kept 9 bases outside the gene matches. CDR3 amino acids: CASVTLAGVNTGELFF. In DNA form, the CDR3 reads TGTGCCAGCGTAACCTTAGCGGGAGTTAACACCGGGGAGCTGTTTTTT.

The rearrangement uses TRBV5-1 and TRBJ2-2, with D uncertain. Trimming pared 1 base from V and 8 bases from J, leaving 9 bases between. The germline CDR1 and CDR2 sequences are SGHRS and YFSETQ. There are 13 residues in the CDR3. The CDR3 nucleotides read TGCGCCAGCAGCTTGCCCCAAGGGGGGGAGCTGTTTTTT. It yields the protein CASSLPQGGELFF.

V is TRBV6-5 and J is TRBJ2-1; 7 nucleotides agree with TRBD2. The CDR3 has 15 residues. V shed 2 bases, J shed 4 bases, and the junction held 5 bases outside the gene matches. Germline V gene sequence: CDR1 MNHEY, CDR2 SVGAGI. The CDR3 region is CASSYASGSYNEQFF. In DNA, the CDR3 is TGTGCCAGCAGTTACGCTAGCGGAAGTTACAATGAGCAGTTCTTC.

This chain joins TRBV7-7 and TRBJ2-5, with D tentatively TRBD2 (5 bases). This CDR3 spans 14 amino acids. V lost 3 bases, J lost 5 bases, and 13 bases lay in between. The germline CDR1 and CDR2 sequences are SSHAT and FNYEAQ (reference sequence). CDR3 protein: CASSFMDGIETQYF. The CDR3 DNA reads TGTGCCAGCAGCTTCATGGACGGGATCGAGACCCAGTACTTC. Together with reference TRBV7-7 and TRBJ2-5, the CDR3 gives the full variable domain: GAGVSQSPRYKVTKRGQDVTLRCDPISSHATLYWYQQALGQGPEFLTYFNYEAQPDKSGLPSDRFSAERPEGSISTLTIQRTEQRDSAMYRCASSFMDGIETQYFGPGTRLLVL.